Listed below are T cell receptor beta chains from one sample, sequenced in a study of radiation and T cells in renal cell carcinoma. Only in-frame clones appear in the TCRdb table, and some are missing; sequencing was by immunoSEQ multiplex PCR. The sample yields 150,000 or so clones, roughly 84% seen once. Sequencing used blood, obtained from a patient whose treatment included radiotherapy and nephrectomy. All receptors derive from a woman aged 50 to 65 with renal cell carcinoma. The CDR3 runs from the conserved cysteine through the conserved F or W. The D gene is left open where the match is weak. Rows may omit the clone size; those that give it use once, few, many or a size class.

J: TRBJ2-5
D: NA
V: TRBV5-6
size: NA
CDR3: CASSLPGAETQYF
DNA: TGTGCCAGCAGCTTGCCGGGGGCAGAGACCCAGTACTTC

J: TRBJ2-1
D: NA
V: TRBV6-1
size: NA
CDR3: CASTLTRLSVNEQFF
DNA: TGTGCCAGCACCCTCACCCGGCTCTCTGTCAATGAGCAGTTCTTC

J: TRBJ2-1
D: TRBD1
V: TRBV5-1
size: NA
CDR3: CASSWGTGSYNEQFF
DNA: TGCGCCAGCAGCTGGGGGACAGGCTCCTACAATGAGCAGTTCTTC

J: TRBJ2-7
D: TRBD1
V: TRBV7-9
size: NA
CDR3: CASSQTGSEQYF
DNA: TGTGCCAGCAGTCAGACAGGGTCCGAGCAGTACTTC

J: TRBJ2-7
D: NA
V: TRBV10-1
size: NA
CDR3: CASLTATYEQYF
DNA: TGCGCCAGCTTAACAGCTACCTACGAGCAGTACTTC

J: TRBJ2-7
D: NA
V: TRBV7-9
size: once
CDR3: CASSLGDGRGYEQYF
DNA: TGTGCCAGCAGCTTAGGGGATGGTCGTGGCTACGAGCAGTACTTC

J: TRBJ1-1
D: TRBD1
V: TRBV29-1
size: NA
CDR3: CSVAGQMNTEAFF
DNA: TGCAGCGTTGCGGGACAGATGAACACTGAAGCTTTCTTT

J: TRBJ1-5
D: TRBD1
V: TRBV5-6
size: NA
CDR3: CASSLGAGGTGNQPQHF
DNA: TGTGCCAGCAGCTTGGGAGCAGGGGGCACAGGCAATCAGCCCCAGCATTTT

J: TRBJ1-1
D: NA
V: TRBV19
size: NA
CDR3: CASSIGEPNTEAFF
DNA: TGTGCCAGTAGTATTGGGGAACCGAACACTGAAGCTTTCTTT

J: TRBJ2-7
D: TRBD2
V: TRBV7-2
size: few
CDR3: CASSTDSSGAYEQYF
DNA: TGTGCCAGCAGCACAGATTCTAGCGGGGCCTACGAGCAGTACTTC

J: TRBJ1-1
D: NA
V: TRBV14
size: NA
CDR3: CASSLTVHTEAFF
DNA: TGTGCCAGCAGCCTTACGGTTCACACTGAAGCTTTCTTT

J: TRBJ1-1
D: NA
V: TRBV5-4
size: once
CDR3: CASSLPNTEAFF
DNA: TGTGCCAGCAGCTTGCCGAACACTGAAGCTTTCTTT

J: TRBJ2-5
D: NA
V: TRBV6-5
size: NA
CDR3: CASSFRLGSDKETQYF
DNA: TGTGCCAGCAGTTTCCGGTTGGGTAGCGATAAAGAGACCCAGTACTTC

J: TRBJ2-7
D: TRBD1
V: TRBV5-1
size: once
CDR3: CASSLASGTGDYEQYF
DNA: TGCGCCAGCAGCTTGGCCTCGGGGACAGGTGATTACGAGCAGTACTTC

J: TRBJ1-6
D: NA
V: TRBV18
size: NA
CDR3: CASSPPGGRSPLHF
DNA: TGTGCCAGCTCACCACCGGGGGGTAGGTCACCCCTCCACTTT

J: TRBJ2-1
D: TRBD2
V: TRBV15
size: NA
CDR3: CATSRGAAGEQFF
DNA: TGTGCCACCAGCAGGGGCGCAGCGGGGGAGCAGTTCTTC

J: TRBJ1-2
D: NA
V: TRBV30
size: NA
CDR3: CAWSADRGNYGYTF
DNA: TGTGCCTGGAGTGCGGACCGGGGTAACTATGGCTACACCTTC

J: TRBJ1-1
D: NA
V: TRBV5-1
size: once
CDR3: CASSPDVGTFQGNTEAFF
DNA: TGCGCCAGCAGCCCCGATGTTGGGACGTTTCAAGGAAACACTGAAGCTTTCTTT

J: TRBJ2-5
D: NA
V: TRBV4-2
size: NA
CDR3: CASSPFSGTEILETQYF
DNA: TGTGCCAGCAGCCCGTTTTCCGGGACGGAGATTCTAGAGACCCAGTACTTC

J: TRBJ1-1
D: TRBD1
V: TRBV6-5
size: once
CDR3: CASSRIGQGTEAFF
DNA: TGTGCCAGCAGCCGAATCGGACAGGGCACTGAAGCTTTCTTT

J: TRBJ1-3
D: NA
V: TRBV5-1
size: NA
CDR3: CASSLEGSGNTIYF
DNA: TGCGCCAGCAGCTTGGAGGGCTCTGGAAACACCATATATTTT

J: TRBJ1-4
D: NA
V: TRBV5-6
size: NA
CDR3: CASSFGEKLFF
DNA: TGTGCCAGCAGCTTTGGAGAAAAACTGTTTTTT

J: TRBJ1-5
D: NA
V: TRBV6-6
size: NA
CDR3: CASSYLNQPQHF
DNA: TGTGCCAGCAGTTACCTGAATCAGCCCCAGCATTTT

J: TRBJ1-4
D: NA
V: TRBV21-1
size: NA
CDR3: CASSAPQGWVEKLFF
DNA: TGTGCCAGCAGCGCCCCACAGGGTTGGGTAGAAAAACTGTTTTTT

J: TRBJ1-2
D: NA
V: TRBV19
size: NA
CDR3: CASLPGFNYGYTF
DNA: TGTGCCAGTCTCCCAGGGTTCAACTATGGCTACACCTTC

J: TRBJ2-7
D: NA
V: TRBV2
size: NA
CDR3: CASSEEGGSYEQYF
DNA: TGTGCCAGCAGTGAAGAGGGGGGTTCCTACGAGCAGTACTTC

J: TRBJ1-2
D: NA
V: TRBV19
size: NA
CDR3: CASSEEANYGYTF
DNA: TGTGCCAGTAGTGAAGAGGCTAACTATGGCTACACCTTC

J: TRBJ2-3
D: NA
V: TRBV7-9
size: NA
CDR3: CASSLRDTQYF
DNA: TGTGCCAGCAGCTTAAGAGATACGCAGTATTTT

J: TRBJ2-7
D: NA
V: TRBV5-1
size: NA
CDR3: CASSSTGGTGYEQYF
DNA: TGCGCCAGCAGCTCCACTGGGGGGACTGGATACGAGCAGTACTTC

J: TRBJ2-5
D: NA
V: TRBV7-2
size: NA
CDR3: CASSLGNGDSRETQYF
DNA: TGTGCCAGCAGCTTAGGAAACGGGGACTCGAGGGAGACCCAGTACTTC

J: TRBJ1-4
D: NA
V: TRBV19
size: NA
CDR3: CASSIEGDPAMNEKLFF
DNA: TGTGCCAGTAGTATAGAAGGGGACCCTGCTATGAATGAAAAACTGTTTTTT

J: TRBJ1-5
D: NA
V: TRBV6-6
size: NA
CDR3: CASREGSSNQPQHF
DNA: TGTGCCAGCAGAGAAGGATCTAGCAATCAGCCCCAGCATTTT

J: TRBJ2-5
D: NA
V: TRBV2
size: few
CDR3: CASQPRPGWETQYF
DNA: TGTGCCAGCCAGCCCCGTCCAGGATGGGAGACCCAGTACTTC

J: TRBJ2-2
D: NA
V: TRBV15
size: NA
CDR3: CATSRETGAITGELFF
DNA: TGTGCCACCAGCAGAGAGACGGGGGCGATCACCGGGGAGCTGTTTTTT

J: TRBJ1-4
D: NA
V: TRBV7-7
size: NA
CDR3: CASSPGPSEKLFF
DNA: TGTGCTAGCAGCCCGGGACCTTCTGAAAAACTGTTTTTT

J: TRBJ2-6
D: NA
V: TRBV7-8
size: NA
CDR3: CASSLRAEAWAGANVLTF
DNA: TGTGCCAGCAGCTTAAGGGCCGAGGCGTGGGCTGGGGCCAACGTCCTGACTTTC

J: TRBJ1-5
D: NA
V: TRBV10-3
size: NA
CDR3: CAISEDRINQPQHF
DNA: TGTGCCATCAGTGAGGACAGGATCAATCAGCCCCAGCATTTT